A selection of T cell receptor beta chains follows, all from one sample in a study of T cells after yellow fever vaccination. TCRdb itself ran the 5' RACE reads through MiXCR, one entry per CDR3 protein. Counted here are around 610,000 distinct CDR3 sequences, about 14% occurring once; the ten biggest clones make up around an eighth. The sample here was PBMCs, taken on the day of the yellow fever booster vaccination. These receptor sequences come from a man aged 25-45 years who received the YFV17D yellow fever vaccine. The conserved cysteine and the conserved F or W are not part of the CDR3 here. A D gene is named only where the DNA matches it firmly.

V	D	J	CDR3
TRBV21-1	.	TRBJ2-1	ASSKGAGPMYNEQF
TRBV15	TRBD1	TRBJ2-7	ATSRDKSRGTYEQY
TRBV5-1	TRBD2	TRBJ2-5	ASSSGLAGETQY
TRBV7-2	.	TRBJ2-3	ASSTEDTQY
TRBV15	.	TRBJ2-3	ATSRFKTGPRRSTDTQY
TRBV28	.	TRBJ1-3	ASSFRPESSGNTIY
TRBV20-1	TRBD1	TRBJ2-7	SAHSLTGVNEQY
TRBV19	.	TRBJ1-1	ASSIPSDFGAF
TRBV29-1	TRBD2	TRBJ2-2	SVELNPLWGRASGELF
TRBV7-2	TRBD1	TRBJ2-2	ASSRDRTLNTGELF
TRBV7-8	TRBD1	TRBJ2-5	ASSLLNRGLKTQY
TRBV5-1	.	TRBJ2-1	ASSPDGRRNEQF
TRBV12-3/TRBV12-4	.	TRBJ1-3	ASSETGRLSGNTIY
TRBV15	TRBD1	TRBJ2-7	ATSSPGQQTYEQY
TRBV4-2	.	TRBJ1-4	ASSQTGEKLF
TRBV25-1	TRBD1	TRBJ2-7	ASSPPLGQGFSYEQY
TRBV28	TRBD2	TRBJ2-7	ASIRLAGSYEQY
TRBV20-1	TRBD2	TRBJ2-5	SASPSGSRGETQY
TRBV11-3	.	TRBJ2-7	ASSLNSRSEQY
TRBV4-1	.	TRBJ1-5	ASSHNTYQPQH
TRBV4-3	.	TRBJ1-1	ASSLSQGQLNTEAF
TRBV30	TRBD1	TRBJ2-7	AWSALRDRVSYEQY
TRBV18	TRBD1	TRBJ2-3	ASSPRQGDTQY
TRBV9	TRBD2	TRBJ2-1	ASSRLAVTSYNEQF
TRBV30	TRBD2	TRBJ2-7	AWSVGAGGHEQY
TRBV27	TRBD2	TRBJ2-7	ASSPPGTRLYEQY
TRBV7-9	TRBD1	TRBJ1-3	ASSLLGTAGNTIY